Following are 18 T cell receptor beta chains from one sample sequenced in a study of T-cell memory formation after mild COVID-19. One entry per CDR3 protein, called by TCRdb with MiXCR from the 5' RACE reads. The data show fewer than 650,000 distinct CDR3 sequences, around 15% seen once. The specimen sequenced was PBMCs or a T cell subset sorted from them (not recorded which). The receptors derive from an adult woman who had mild COVID-19 (a few samples of this study predate the infection). Cell type and time point are not known.

In the case of this clonotype: This may arise from a read error, as a much more abundant clone is one base away. The J gene is TRBJ2-1, the V gene TRBV11-2; possibly TRBD1 for D (6 bases). V gave up 0 bases and J gave up 0 bases, with 6 bases separating them. The CDR3 has 15 residues. From germline, CDR1 is SGHAT and CDR2 FQNNGV. CDR3 DNA sequence: TGTGCCAGCAGCTTAGAGACAGGCTCCTACAATGAGCAGTTCTTC. The encoded protein is CASSLETGSYNEQFF.

This chain uses TRBV30 with TRBJ2-6; TRBD2 matches at 13 bases. Germline CDR1 GTSNPN, CDR2 SVGIG (reference sequence). J was trimmed by 6 bases and V by 2 bases; bases with no gene match: 13. The length of the CDR3 is 19 residues. CDR3 sequence: CAWSPPLGLAGRLANVLTF. Written as DNA, the CDR3 is TGTGCCTGGAGTCCCCCATTGGGACTAGCGGGGCGGTTGGCCAACGTCCTGACTTTC.

The V and J genes are TRBV3-1 and TRBJ2-3; 13 bases align to TRBD2. J was trimmed by 6 bases and V by 8 bases; bases with no gene match: 14. Germline V gives CDR1 LGHDT, CDR2 YNNKEL (reference sequence). The CDR3 sequence is 17 residues long. In DNA form, the CDR3 reads TGTGCCAGCGGGTGGCGACTAGCGGGGGGTCCGATGGATACGCAGTATTTT. Its protein product is CASGWRLAGGPMDTQYF.

This chain joins TRBV9 and TRBJ2-3, with TRBD2 as a possible D gene (6 bases). CDR3 size: 13 residues. CDR1 and CDR2 from the germline V gene are SGDLS and YYNGEE. Trimming took off 3 bases at V and 5 bases at J, with 10 bases between the two ends. CDR3 residues: CASSALAEDTQYF. The CDR3, as DNA: TGTGCCAGCAGCGCCTTAGCGGAAGATACGCAGTATTTT.

The chain recombines TRBV7-8 with TRBJ2-3; the D gene could be TRBD1 or TRBD2 (5 bases each). Germline V gene sequence: CDR1 SGHVS, CDR2 FQNEAQ. V dropped 4 bases and J dropped 4 bases, with 12 bases sitting between them. The CDR3 totals 14 residues. CDR3 sequence: CASSWAGTPDTQYF. In DNA form, the CDR3 reads TGTGCCAGCAGCTGGGCCGGGACCCCAGATACGCAGTATTTT.

The chain uses TRBV20-1 and TRBJ2-7; 8 bases are shared with TRBD1. Germline V gene lookup returns CDR1 DFQATT and CDR2 SNEGSKA (reference sequence). V shed 3 bases and J 1 base; nucleotides not matched to a gene: 5. The CDR3 runs to 14 residues. The CDR3 nucleotides read TGCAGTGCTAGTAGGGGACAGGCATCCTACGAGCAGTACTTC. It translates to CSASRGQASYEQYF.

This clonotype has only a few counts. The rearrangement links TRBV12-3 or TRBV12-4 to TRBJ2-7, with 8 bases aligning to TRBD1. The CDR3 is 13 residues long. The trim removed 6 bases at V and 2 bases at J, leaving 3 bases unmatched. The CDR3 bases are TGTGCCAGCAGATTGACAGGGGCCTACGAGCAGTACTTC. Protein sequence: CASRLTGAYEQYF.

V gene TRBV7-2 combines with J gene TRBJ2-1; D is ambiguous. Germline loops: CDR1 SGHTA, CDR2 FQGNSA. The CDR3 loop spans 16 amino acids. V lost 1 base, J lost 0 bases, and 10 bases lay in between. The CDR3 is CASSLEGAVSYNEQFF. DNA for the CDR3: TGTGCCAGCAGCTTAGAGGGCGCCGTCTCCTACAATGAGCAGTTCTTC.

This clonotype appeared a few times. The chain employs TRBV30 and TRBJ1-2, with D possibly being TRBD1 (5 bases). Germline V gene lookup returns CDR1 GTSNPN and CDR2 SVGIG (reference sequence). V dropped 1 base and J dropped 4 bases, with 10 bases sitting between them. This CDR3 region has 13 residues. CDR3 nucleotides: TGTGCCTGGAGTGCACCGACAGCCTATGGCTACACCTTC. Translating gives CAWSAPTAYGYTF.

This rearrangement joins TRBV7-3 to TRBJ2-2; 16 bases line up with TRBD2. CDR3 length equals 17 residues. CDR1 and CDR2 from the germline V gene are SGHTA and FQGTGA. The J segment lost 5 bases and the V segment lost 5 bases, leaving 5 bases of the junction unmatched. The CDR3 reads CASSPPGLAGGTGELFF. CDR3 bases: TGTGCCAGCAGCCCTCCGGGACTAGCGGGGGGGACCGGGGAGCTGTTTTTT.

This clonotype was picked up many times. The chain couples TRBV7-9 to TRBJ2-3; 8 bases are shared with TRBD1. The CDR3 loop spans 13 amino acids. The germline gives CDR1 SEHNR, CDR2 FQNEAQ (reference sequence). After removal of 5 bases from V and 4 bases from J, the junction contained 2 bases not matched to a gene. CDR3 loop: CASSPRGPDTQYF. The CDR3 bases are TGTGCCAGCAGCCCCAGGGGGCCAGATACGCAGTATTTT.

The gene calls are TRBV7-9 and TRBJ2-1; D assignment may be TRBD1 or TRBD2 (6 bases each). Germline V gene sequence: CDR1 SEHNR, CDR2 FQNEAQ (reference sequence). Trimming left V 1 base short and J 5 bases short, with 9 bases between. The CDR3 sequence is 14 residues long. CDR3 sequence: CASSLVEGDNEQFF. As DNA, the CDR3 is TGTGCCAGCAGCTTAGTGGAGGGGGACAATGAGCAGTTCTTC.

The chain recombines TRBV6-6 with TRBJ1-6; a possible D gene is TRBD1 (5 bases). Germline V lookup: CDR1 MNHNY, CDR2 SVGAGI (reference sequence). V dropped 7 bases and J dropped 10 bases, with 29 bases sitting between them. The CDR3 consists of 18 residues. The CDR3 here is CASTNRDPWDVGGSPLHF. DNA of the CDR3: TGTGCCAGCACCAACCGGGATCCCTGGGACGTGGGTGGATCACCCCTCCACTTT.

This clonotype has just a few counts. The J gene is TRBJ2-2, the V gene TRBV5-1, with 7 nucleotides matching TRBD1. CDR3 size: 15 residues. Germline CDR1 reads SGHRS; CDR2 reads YFSETQ. Trimming at V came to 4 bases and at J to 4 bases, leaving 7 bases not matched to a gene. The DNA of the CDR3 is TGCGCCAGCAGCGACAGGGATTGGGGCACCGGGGAGCTGTTTTTT. Its translation: CASSDRDWGTGELFF.

This clonotype was counted between two and nine times. The V and J genes are TRBV5-1 and TRBJ2-7; D is ambiguous. V lost 3 bases and J 3 bases, leaving 7 bases between the germline ends. This CDR3 is 12 amino acids long. The V gene's germline CDR1 is SGHRS and CDR2 YFSETQ. The CDR3 reads CASSSPDYEQYF. CDR3 bases: TGCGCCAGCAGCTCCCCAGACTACGAGCAGTACTTC.

A few counts support this clonotype. The V and J genes are TRBV6-2 or TRBV6-3 and TRBJ2-1, with 12 bases that match TRBD2. V was pared by 6 bases and J by 7 bases, with 4 bases of the junction left unmatched. The CDR3 sequence is 14 residues long. Looked up from germline, CDR1 is MNHEY and CDR2 is SVGEGT. The CDR3, as DNA: TGTGCCAGCAGGGGGACTAGCGGGCGGAATGAGCAGTTCTTC. Translation: CASRGTSGRNEQFF.

The rearrangement links TRBV20-1 to TRBJ2-3; 10 bases agree with TRBD1. The CDR3 totals 16 residues. V dropped 3 bases and J dropped 2; count of bases not matched to a gene: 8. CDR1 is DFQATT, CDR2 SNEGSKA, per germline (reference sequence). CDR3 DNA: TGCAGTGCTAGTGCCCGGGACAGGGGTTCCACAGATACGCAGTATTTT. Protein product: CSASARDRGSTDTQYF.

This rearrangement joins TRBV12-3 or TRBV12-4 to TRBJ1-3; possible D gene TRBD1, 5 bases. The CDR3 runs 18 residues. V was pared by 2 bases and J by 3 bases, with 20 bases between. CDR3 in DNA: TGTGCCAGCAGTTTAAGCCAGGGTCGAAATTCCTTTGGAAACACCATATATTTT. Its translation is CASSLSQGRNSFGNTIYF.